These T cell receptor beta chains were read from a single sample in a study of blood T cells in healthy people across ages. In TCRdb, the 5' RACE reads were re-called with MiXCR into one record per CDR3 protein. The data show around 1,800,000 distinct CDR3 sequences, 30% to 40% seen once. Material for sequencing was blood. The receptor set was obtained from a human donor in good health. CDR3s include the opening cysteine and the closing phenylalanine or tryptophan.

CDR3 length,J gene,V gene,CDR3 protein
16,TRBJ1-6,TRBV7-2,CASSFGTGDLWSPLHF
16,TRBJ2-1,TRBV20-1,CSARSTSGGTHNEQFF
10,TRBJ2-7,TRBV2,CASKENEQYF
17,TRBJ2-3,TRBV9,CASSPAGGLTDLITQYF
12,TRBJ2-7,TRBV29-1,CSARGSTGEQYF
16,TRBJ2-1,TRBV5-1,CASSLFVDSPYNEQFF
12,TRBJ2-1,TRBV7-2,CASSLGSGGQFF
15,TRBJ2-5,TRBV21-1,CASSNSLSPQETQYF
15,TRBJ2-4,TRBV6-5,CASGPISRTKNIQYF
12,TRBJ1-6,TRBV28,CAAQGANSPLHF
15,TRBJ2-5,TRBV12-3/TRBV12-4,CASRLGGVQGETQYF
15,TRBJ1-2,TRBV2,CASTAPPTVNYGYTF
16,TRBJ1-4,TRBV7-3,CASSRLNPATNEKLFF
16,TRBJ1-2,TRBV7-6,CASSLGVGASLYGYTF
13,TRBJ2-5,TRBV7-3,CASSLRPAETQYF